This T cell receptor (beta chain) was documented in a study of blood T cell repertoires in COVID-19. Germline V gene sequence: CDR1 SGDLS, CDR2 YYNGEE. V was clipped by 0 bases and J by 5 bases, with 18 bases between them. The CDR3 contains 16 residues. Sequencing used immunoSEQ multiplex PCR; TCRdb keeps in-frame clones, though not all of them. Of approximately 220,000 clones in the sample, less than 85% were seen once. Recruits, aged roughly 18 to 100 years, lived in 24 US areas. Sample: PBMCs or T cells enriched from blood (not recorded which). J is TRBJ2-7 and V is TRBV9, with D maybe TRBD1 (6 bases). The receptor comes from a man in his forties who had recovered from COVID-19. The CDR3 reads CASSVGGAWGPNEQYF. DNA of the CDR3: TGTGCCAGCAGCGTAGGTGGGGCGTGGGGGCCAAACGAGCAGTACTTC.